Listed below are T cell receptor beta chains from one sample, sequenced in a study of patients and donors after allogeneic stem cell transplantation. TCRdb used MiXCR to reprocess the RT-PCR reads, holding one entry per CDR3 protein. The sample consists of around 200,000 distinct CDR3 sequences, 38% of them appearing once. The sequencing sample was made of blood, either unsorted or a sorted T cell fraction (not recorded which). Receptor source: a human donor who was either an allogeneic HSCT recipient or a stem cell or donor lymphocyte infusion donor (not recorded which). It is not recorded whose cells these are; they may come from a transplant donor. CDR3s include the opening cysteine and the closing phenylalanine or tryptophan. The order of the fields is J gene, V gene, clone size, CDR3 length, D gene, CDR3 protein, CDR3 DNA. D genes are given only for firm matches. A row's size may be missing; if present it is once, few, many or a size class.

j_gene: TRBJ1-1
v_gene: TRBV30
abundance: NA
len: 13
d_gene: NA
CDR3aa: CAWSVEPNTEAFF
CDR3nt: TGTGCCTGGAGTGTGGAGCCAAACACTGAAGCTTTCTTT

j_gene: TRBJ2-5
v_gene: TRBV20-1
abundance: NA
len: 12
d_gene: NA
CDR3aa: CSARGRQETQYF
CDR3nt: TGCAGTGCTAGAGGCCGGCAAGAGACCCAGTACTTC

j_gene: TRBJ2-7
v_gene: TRBV12-3/TRBV12-4
abundance: NA
len: 14
d_gene: TRBD1
CDR3aa: CASSSRDRVYEQYF
CDR3nt: TGTGCCAGCAGTTCACGGGACAGGGTATACGAGCAGTACTTC

j_gene: TRBJ1-5
v_gene: TRBV10-3
abundance: many
len: 15
d_gene: NA
CDR3aa: CAISEPGTGNQPQHF
CDR3nt: TGTGCCATCAGTGAACCAGGGACGGGCAATCAGCCCCAGCATTTT

j_gene: TRBJ1-1
v_gene: TRBV6-5
abundance: NA
len: 13
d_gene: NA
CDR3aa: CASSYLGGAEAFF
CDR3nt: TGTGCCAGCAGTTACCTGGGTGGGGCTGAAGCTTTCTTT

j_gene: TRBJ1-6
v_gene: TRBV6-5
abundance: NA
len: 13
d_gene: NA
CDR3aa: CASSRDVGSPLHF
CDR3nt: TGTGCCAGCAGCCGGGACGTTGGTTCACCCCTCCACTTT

j_gene: TRBJ2-6
v_gene: TRBV2
abundance: NA
len: 14
d_gene: NA
CDR3aa: CASEAPSGANVLTF
CDR3nt: TGTGCCAGCGAAGCCCCGTCTGGGGCCAACGTCCTGACTTTC

j_gene: TRBJ2-1
v_gene: TRBV7-9
abundance: once
len: 15
d_gene: NA
CDR3aa: CASSGLYPRDNEQFF
CDR3nt: TGTGCCAGCAGCGGTCTCTATCCTCGCGACAATGAGCAGTTCTTC

j_gene: TRBJ1-6
v_gene: TRBV12-3/TRBV12-4
abundance: few
len: 18
d_gene: NA
CDR3aa: CASSLSQGTVSYNSPLHF
CDR3nt: TGTGCCAGCAGTTTATCTCAGGGAACGGTGTCCTATAATTCACCCCTCCACTTT

j_gene: TRBJ1-5
v_gene: TRBV29-1
abundance: few
len: 12
d_gene: NA
CDR3aa: CSVVARGQPQHF
CDR3nt: TGCAGCGTTGTGGCCCGAGGACAGCCCCAGCATTTT

j_gene: TRBJ1-1
v_gene: TRBV5-1
abundance: NA
len: 13
d_gene: NA
CDR3aa: CASMGAMNTEAFF
CDR3nt: TGCGCCAGCATGGGGGCCATGAACACTGAAGCTTTCTTT